This passage covers 28 T cell receptor beta chains from one sample sequenced in a study of blood T cell repertoires in COVID-19. TCRdb's table, derived via immunoSEQ multiplex PCR, lists solely in-frame clones and lacks some. The table lists 200,000 to 250,000 clones, roughly 81% of them singletons. What was sequenced was peripheral blood. These receptors all stem from a man between 40 and 49 years old with acute or convalescent COVID-19.

Notes on this clone: Other DNA sequences of this sample code for an identical CDR3. The CDR3 loop reads CASSEYPGGSEAFF. DNA for the CDR3: TGTGCCAGCAGTGAATATCCGGGGGGCTCTGAAGCTTTCTTT. This chain uses TRBV2 with TRBJ1-1; D might be TRBD1 (6 bases). Trimming cost V 2 bases and J 6 bases, with 13 bases left between them. Germline values: CDR1 SNHLY, CDR2 FYNNEI. There are 14 residues in the CDR3.

The chain links TRBV7-9 to TRBJ1-4, with D perhaps TRBD1 (6 bases). CDR1 and CDR2 from the germline V gene are SEHNR and FQNEAQ (reference sequence). The germline V and J ends were trimmed by 5 bases and 7 bases, with 14 bases remaining between them. The CDR3 totals 14 residues. CDR3 amino acids: CASSPRGSVEKLFF. The CDR3 bases are TGTGCCAGCAGCCCAAGGGGGAGCGTTGAAAAACTGTTTTTT.

The rearrangement uses TRBV5-1 and TRBJ2-5; 9 bases align to TRBD2. J gave up 4 bases and V 0 bases, and 7 bases lay outside the gene matches. The CDR3 spans 16 residues. Germline CDR1 reads SGHRS; CDR2 reads YFSETQ. In DNA form, the CDR3 reads TGCGCCAGCAGCTTGGAAGGTAGCGGGGGAGGAGAGACCCAGTACTTC. Translating gives CASSLEGSGGGETQYF. Full variable domain (remainder filled in from reference TRBV5-1 and TRBJ2-5): KAGVTQTPRYLIKTRGQQVTLSCSPISGHRSVSWYQQTPGQGLQFLFEYFSETQRNKGNFPGRFSGRQFSNSRSEMNVSTLELGDSALYLCASSLEGSGGGETQYFGPGTRLLVL.

The rearrangement uses TRBV11-2 and TRBJ2-2; TRBD2 is a possible D gene (6 bases). Between the trimmed V and J ends, which lost 5 bases and 4 bases, there was a span of 14 bases. The germline CDR1 and CDR2 sequences are SGHAT and FQNNGV. The CDR3 loop spans 15 amino acids. The CDR3 DNA reads as TGTGCCAGCAGCCTAGGTAGCGGCGGCACCGGGGAGCTGTTTTTT. Translated: CASSLGSGGTGELFF.

The chain couples TRBV10-3 to TRBJ2-1; no firm D call. The germline CDR1 and CDR2 sequences are ENHRY and SYGVKD. The V gene lost 6 bases and the J gene lost 5 bases, with 11 bases spanning the gap. The CDR3 covers 13 residues. The CDR3 is CAISVEPNNEQFF. CDR3 nucleotide sequence: TGTGCCATCAGCGTCGAACCTAACAATGAGCAGTTCTTC.

The chain couples TRBV25-1 to TRBJ1-3, with D unclear. CDR3 size: 14 residues. V lost 10 bases, J lost 0 bases, and 13 bases lay in between. CDR1 MGHDK and CDR2 SYGVNS come from the germline V gene. The DNA for the CDR3 is TGTGCCACAATGGGGAGCCCCTCTGGAAACACCATATATTTT. Translating gives CATMGSPSGNTIYF. Full variable domain (outside the CDR3, taken from reference TRBV25-1 and TRBJ1-3): EADIYQTPRYLVIGTGKKITLECSQTMGHDKMYWYQQDPGMELHLIHYSYGVNSTEKGDLSSESTVSRIRTEHFPLTLESARPSHTSQYLCATMGSPSGNTIYFGEGSWLTVV.

The J gene is TRBJ2-1, the V gene TRBV6-4, with 7 bases lining up with TRBD1. The trim removed 0 bases at V and 6 bases at J, leaving 2 bases unmatched. This CDR3 spans 14 amino acids. CDR1 MRHNA and CDR2 SNTAGT come from the germline V gene. The DNA for the CDR3 is TGTGCCAGCAGTGACTCGGCAGGGGGCAATGAGCAGTTCTTC. This gives the protein CASSDSAGGNEQFF.

V and J are TRBV5-1 and TRBJ2-2; perhaps TRBD2 as D (6 bases). CDR3 length equals 14 residues. V was shortened by 9 bases and J by 5 bases, with 17 bases between the two germline ends. Per germline, CDR1 SGHRS and CDR2 YFSETQ. The chain's CDR3 is CATRSDGGTGELFF. CDR3 nucleotide sequence: TGCGCCACCCGCTCTGACGGGGGAACCGGGGAGCTGTTTTTT.

V usage is TRBV5-6 and J usage is TRBJ1-1; 7 bases are shared with TRBD1. With 1 base clipped from V and 0 bases from J, the junction kept 3 bases outside the gene matches. Germline V gene sequence: CDR1 SGHDT, CDR2 YYEEEE. The CDR3 runs 15 residues. The CDR3: CASSLPTGLNTEAFF. The CDR3, as DNA: TGTGCCAGCAGCTTGCCGACAGGGCTGAACACTGAAGCTTTCTTT.

This chain joins TRBV2 and TRBJ2-3; D may be TRBD2 (5 bases). CDR3 length equals 12 residues. Germline V gene sequence: CDR1 SNHLY, CDR2 FYNNEI. V was pared by 4 bases and J by 7 bases, with 9 bases between. In DNA form, the CDR3 reads TGTGCCAGCAGTGCCGACTATTATACGCAGTATTTT. It codes for CASSADYYTQYF.

CDR3: CASTPGIDTGELFF. The CDR3 bases are TGTGCCAGCACCCCAGGGATAGACACCGGGGAGCTGTTTTTT. The chain carries TRBV2 and TRBJ2-2, with D tentatively TRBD1 (5 bases). CDR1 and CDR2 from the germline V gene are SNHLY and FYNNEI. V was shortened by 7 bases and J by 3 bases, with 12 bases between the two germline ends. CDR3 size: 14 residues.

Comments on this clone: This CDR3 is also generated by other DNA sequences in the sample. The V gene is TRBV28, the J gene TRBJ1-5; D not resolved. The CDR3 has 13 residues. Trimming stripped 1 base from V and 4 bases from J, with 5 bases between. Germline CDR1 reads MDHEN; CDR2 reads SYDVKM. DNA for the CDR3: TGTGCCAGCAGTTTATCGGGGAATCAGCCCCAGCATTTT. Residues: CASSLSGNQPQHF.

The chain links TRBV3-1 (or the pseudogene TRBV3-2) to TRBJ1-6; a weak D match, TRBD1 (5 bases). V gave up 1 base and J gave up 6 bases, with 7 bases separating them. Germline V gene lookup returns CDR1 LGHDT and CDR2 YNNKEL (reference sequence). CDR3 length: 14 residues. The CDR3 DNA reads as TGTGCCAGCAGCCAAGGACAGTCTAATTCACCCCTCCACTTT. Translated: CASSQGQSNSPLHF.

The chain carries TRBV18 and TRBJ2-3; D may be TRBD1 (5 bases). The CDR3 has 14 residues. Trimming pared 5 bases from V and 6 bases from J, leaving 15 bases between. Germline V CDR1 and CDR2: KGHSH, LQKENI. The CDR3 is CASSARQTIDTQYF. Here the CDR3 DNA reads TGTGCCAGCTCAGCTAGACAGACGATCGATACGCAGTATTTT.

A note on this clone: Different DNA sequences within this sample yield the same CDR3. This chain uses TRBV9 with TRBJ1-1, with D hard to call. Trimming stripped 2 bases from V and 1 base from J, with 6 bases between. There are 13 residues in the CDR3. Germline V gene lookup returns CDR1 SGDLS and CDR2 YYNGEE. The CDR3: CASSVAPNTEAFF. The CDR3 DNA reads as TGTGCCAGCAGCGTGGCCCCGAACACTGAAGCTTTCTTT.

In DNA form, the CDR3 reads TGTGCCAGCAGCCTAGACGACGGGACCTACGAGCAGTACTTC. This translates into CASSLDDGTYEQYF. V and J are TRBV5-5 and TRBJ2-7; TRBD2 might be the D (5 bases). Germline CDR1 reads SGHKS; CDR2 reads YYEKEE (reference sequence). The CDR3 sequence is 14 residues long. The V end lost 4 bases, the J end lost 2 bases, and 13 bases lay between the germline ends.

The chain recombines TRBV20-1 with TRBJ1-1, with TRBD1 as a possible D gene (5 bases). From germline, CDR1 is DFQATT and CDR2 SNEGSKA (reference sequence). The CDR3 sequence is 11 residues long. CDR3 protein: CSLTGNTEAFF. Here the CDR3 DNA reads TGCAGCCTTACAGGGAACACTGAAGCTTTCTTT.

The J gene is TRBJ1-1, the V gene TRBV30; the D gene is possibly TRBD1 (5 bases). Trimming took off 4 bases at V and 4 bases at J, with 13 bases between the two ends. From germline, CDR1 is GTSNPN and CDR2 SVGIG (reference sequence). There are 13 residues in the CDR3. CDR3 protein: CAWKRSGGTEAFF. CDR3 coding DNA: TGTGCCTGGAAGAGGAGCGGGGGCACTGAAGCTTTCTTT.

This clone appeared once. Here the CDR3 reads CASSQEGGVRGTGELFF. CDR3 coding DNA: TGCGCCAGCAGCCAAGAGGGCGGGGTACGGGGCACCGGGGAGCTGTTTTTT. The chain couples TRBV4-3 to TRBJ2-2, with TRBD2 as a possible D gene (6 bases). Per germline, CDR1 LGHNA and CDR2 YSLEER. Trimming pared 0 bases from V and 4 bases from J, leaving 15 bases between. The CDR3 is 17 residues long.

This clone was observed a single time. V gene TRBV19 combines with J gene TRBJ2-1, with D maybe TRBD1 (6 bases). CDR1 and CDR2 from the germline V gene are LNHDA and SQIVND (reference sequence). V lost 4 bases and J lost 7, with 20 bases in between. The CDR3 is 16 amino acids. The CDR3 spells CASSTIAQQGRNEQFF. The CDR3 DNA reads TGTGCCAGTAGTACAATAGCCCAACAGGGAAGGAATGAGCAGTTCTTC. Filled out from reference TRBV19 and TRBJ2-1, the complete variable domain reads DGGITQSPKYLFRKEGQNVTLSCEQNLNHDAMYWYRQDPGQGLRLIYYSQIVNDFQKGDIAEGYSVSREKKESFPLTVTSAQKNPTAFYLCASSTIAQQGRNEQFFGPGTRLTVL.

V usage is TRBV7-2 and J usage is TRBJ1-5; no clear D. Trimming stripped 5 bases from V and 0 bases from J, with 11 bases between. This CDR3 region has 15 residues. Germline values: CDR1 SGHTA, CDR2 FQGNSA. The CDR3 region is CASSLDGNSNQPQHF. The CDR3 nucleotides read TGTGCCAGCAGCCTTGACGGGAATAGCAATCAGCCCCAGCATTTT.

The chain couples TRBV19 to TRBJ2-3; 12 bases are a match to TRBD2. CDR1 LNHDA and CDR2 SQIVND come from the germline V gene (reference sequence). This CDR3 is 15 amino acids long. The ends lost 6 bases at V and 5 bases at J; junction bases unmatched: 6. CDR3 residues: CASSRTSGVRDTQYF. The CDR3 coding sequence is TGTGCCAGTAGCAGGACTAGCGGGGTGAGAGATACGCAGTATTTT.

The V gene is TRBV12-3 or TRBV12-4, the J gene TRBJ1-1; no reliable D call. CDR3 length equals 13 residues. V gave up 7 bases and J gave up 1 base, with 10 bases separating them. CDR3 amino acids: CASTVARNTEAFF. DNA of the CDR3: TGTGCCAGCACCGTAGCCCGGAACACTGAAGCTTTCTTT.

The gene calls are TRBV19 and TRBJ1-6; D is perhaps TRBD1 (6 bases). Germline CDR1 LNHDA, CDR2 SQIVND (reference sequence). The CDR3 runs 17 residues. V was shortened by 5 bases and J by 8 bases, with 22 bases between the two germline ends. For the CDR3, the DNA is TGTGCCAGTAGTTTGACAGGCGCAGGGATTTCGGATTCACCCCTCCACTTT. Protein product: CASSLTGAGISDSPLHF.

This rearrangement joins TRBV9 to TRBJ1-2; tentatively, D is TRBD1 (5 bases). V dropped 3 bases and J dropped 0 bases, with 12 bases sitting between them. Germline CDR1 is SGDLS and CDR2 is YYNGEE. CDR3 size: 15 residues. The CDR3 DNA follows: TGTGCCAGCAGCGCGGACATCGCCACTAACTATGGCTACACCTTC. Amino acid sequence: CASSADIATNYGYTF. The full variable domain, completed using reference TRBV9 and TRBJ1-2, is DSGVTQTPKHLITATGQRVTLRCSPRSGDLSVYWYQQSLDQGLQFLIQYYNGEERAKGNILERFSAQQFPDLHSELNLSSLELGDSALYFCASSADIATNYGYTFGSGTRLTVV.

The chain combines TRBV3-1 (or the pseudogene TRBV3-2) with TRBJ1-4, with D possibly TRBD1 on 5 matching bases. This CDR3 region has 15 residues. Trimming removed 4 bases at V and 2 bases at J, with 11 bases between. Germline lookup yields CDR1 LGHDT and CDR2 YNNKEL (reference sequence). The DNA of the CDR3 is TGTGCCAGCAGCCCACGCCGGGGGACTAATGAAAAACTGTTTTTT. Translated: CASSPRRGTNEKLFF.

The V call is TRBV7-2, the J call TRBJ1-4, with D unresolved. Germline V CDR1 and CDR2: SGHTA, FQGNSA. The V end lost 5 bases, the J end lost 3 bases, and 13 bases lay between the germline ends. The CDR3 has 15 amino acids. The CDR3 loop reads CASSPPGRSNEKLFF. The CDR3, as DNA: TGTGCCAGCAGCCCGCCCGGTCGCTCTAATGAAAAACTGTTTTTT.

The chain carries TRBV19 and TRBJ2-5; D unresolved. The CDR3 is 13 amino acids. Trimming pared 5 bases from V and 5 bases from J, leaving 12 bases between. Germline-derived CDR1 and CDR2 are LNHDA and SQIVND (reference sequence). In DNA, the CDR3 is TGTGCCAGTAGTGTTATCTACGGGGAGACCCAGTACTTC. Its protein is CASSVIYGETQYF.